One sample yielded the 20 T cell receptor beta chains listed below, sequenced in a study of blood T cell repertoires in COVID-19. Some clones are missing from TCRdb's copy, which holds only in-frame ones; the method was immunoSEQ multiplex PCR. Among around 130,000 clones, around 82% were seen once, and the ten largest hold about an eighth. The sample comprised peripheral blood. These receptor sequences come from a human donor in a cohort sampled during active COVID-19.

This chain uses TRBV13 with TRBJ2-1, with D possibly matching TRBD1 (6 bases). Germline V gene lookup returns CDR1 PRHDT and CDR2 FYEKMQ (reference sequence). The CDR3 runs to 15 residues. With 1 base removed from V and 0 bases from J, the gap between germline ends came to 7 bases. The CDR3 nucleotides are TGTGCCAGCAGCTTAGAGACAGGCTCCTACAATGAGCAGTTCTTC. Translation gives CASSLETGSYNEQFF.

The rearrangement uses TRBV28 and TRBJ1-3; D is perhaps TRBD1 (6 bases). The germline CDR1 and CDR2 sequences are MDHEN and SYDVKM. V was cut by 5 bases and J by 1 base, with 15 bases left in between. The CDR3 loop spans 16 amino acids. This CDR3 reads CASSPLVGGSGNTIYF. The DNA for the CDR3 is TGTGCCAGCAGTCCATTAGTAGGGGGATCTGGAAACACCATATATTTT.

This clone came up once. V gene TRBV24-1 combines with J gene TRBJ2-5, with 12 bases matching TRBD1. J was trimmed by 2 bases and V by 5 bases; bases with no gene match: 5. The length of the CDR3 is 16 residues. Germline values: CDR1 KGHDR, CDR2 SFDVKD. CDR3 sequence: CATSGDRGPSQETQYF. The CDR3 DNA reads as TGTGCCACCAGTGGGGACAGGGGGCCTTCACAAGAGACCCAGTACTTC.

V gene TRBV10-3 combines with J gene TRBJ2-7; no reliable D call. V gave up 6 bases and J gave up 2 bases, with 11 bases separating them. Germline V gene data show CDR1 as ENHRY and CDR2 as SYGVKD. The CDR3 contains 13 residues. CDR3 nucleotides: TGTGCCATCAGCGCCGAGGAGCCCTACGAGCAGTACTTC. Translating it yields CAISAEEPYEQYF.

V is TRBV6-5 and J is TRBJ2-5; a weak D match, TRBD2 (6 bases). From germline, CDR1 is MNHEY and CDR2 SVGAGI. The CDR3 is 16 amino acids. Trimming took 3 bases from V and 2 from J, leaving 16 bases between them. The CDR3 region has the DNA TGTGCCAGCAGTTATGGGTTATTGGGGACTCAAGAGACCCAGTACTTC. Its translation is CASSYGLLGTQETQYF.

The rearrangement uses TRBV5-1 and TRBJ2-7; 12 nucleotides align to TRBD2. This CDR3 contains 15 residues. CDR1 SGHRS and CDR2 YFSETQ come from the germline V gene. With V trimmed by 1 base and J by 7 bases, 6 bases remained unmatched. CDR3 sequence (DNA): TGCGCCAGCAGCTTGTCTAGCGGGGGGGCGGGAGAGCAGTACTTC. The encoded protein is CASSLSSGGAGEQYF. Drawing the rest from reference TRBV5-1 and TRBJ2-7, the complete variable domain is KAGVTQTPRYLIKTRGQQVTLSCSPISGHRSVSWYQQTPGQGLQFLFEYFSETQRNKGNFPGRFSGRQFSNSRSEMNVSTLELGDSALYLCASSLSSGGAGEQYFGPGTRLTVT.

CDR3 nucleotide sequence: TGCGCCAGCAGCCAAGAGGGTGGGGGGAGCTACGAGCAGTACTTC. Amino acids: CASSQEGGGSYEQYF. This chain uses TRBV4-3 with TRBJ2-7, with TRBD2 as a possible D gene (6 bases). The germline gives CDR1 LGHNA, CDR2 YSLEER. V lost 0 bases and J lost 3, with 12 bases in between. The CDR3 runs 15 residues.

This chain links TRBV5-8 with TRBJ2-7, with D perhaps matching TRBD1 (6 bases). Germline V gives CDR1 SGHTS, CDR2 YDEGEE. The CDR3 runs to 15 residues. V gave up 6 bases and J gave up 0 bases, with 16 bases separating them. The CDR3 spells CASTETGNPSYEQYF. The DNA for the CDR3 is TGTGCCAGCACCGAAACAGGGAATCCCTCCTACGAGCAGTACTTC.

The chain is built from TRBV11-2 and TRBJ1-5; D is unresolved. Germline V gives CDR1 SGHAT, CDR2 FQNNGV. Trimming shortened V by 3 bases and J by 6 bases, and 15 bases separated the two germline ends. CDR3 length: 15 amino acids. CDR3 in DNA: TGTGCCAGCAGCTTCGGGGTAGGGATAGGTCAGCCCCAGCATTTT. Its protein product is CASSFGVGIGQPQHF.

The V call is TRBV11-2, the J call TRBJ1-3; D unclear. Trimming shortened V by 1 base and J by 4 bases, and 8 bases separated the two germline ends. This CDR3 spans 14 amino acids. CDR1 is SGHAT, CDR2 FQNNGV, per germline. CDR3 sequence: CASSLAVAGNTIYF. DNA of the CDR3: TGTGCCAGCAGCTTAGCGGTAGCGGGAAACACCATATATTTT.

The chain has TRBV5-3 and TRBJ2-1; 13 nucleotides match TRBD2. TRBV5-3 is treated as an ORF (open reading frame) with a function not yet certain. Germline trimming cut 5 bases from V and 0 bases from J; bases unmatched to any gene: 8. This CDR3 has 18 amino acids. The CDR3 nucleotides are TGTGCCAGAAGTTCGATAAGGACTAGCGGGGGCTCCTACAATGAGCAGTTCTTC. This gives the protein CARSSIRTSGGSYNEQFF.

The chain couples TRBV15 to TRBJ2-5; 10 nucleotides line up with TRBD2. J gave up 1 base and V 0 bases, and 8 bases lay outside the gene matches. The CDR3 sequence is 18 residues long. The germline V gene has CDR1 LNHNV and CDR2 YYDKDF (reference sequence). In DNA, the CDR3 is TGTGCCACCAGCAGAGATACCCTCCTAGCGGGGGCCCAAGAGACCCAGTACTTC. It specifies CATSRDTLLAGAQETQYF.

The chain uses TRBV3-1 (or the pseudogene TRBV3-2) and TRBJ1-4, with D hard to call. The CDR3 has 16 amino acids. Germline CDR1 and CDR2: LGHDT and YNNKEL (reference sequence). V was pared by 0 bases and J by 6 bases, with 14 bases between. The CDR3 loop reads CASSQDRSLGDEKLFF. CDR3 nucleotide sequence: TGTGCCAGCAGCCAAGATAGAAGCCTCGGGGATGAAAAACTGTTTTTT.

CDR3 region: CASSLQLGQGSEKLFF. The CDR3 nucleotides read TGTGCCAGCAGCTTACAACTGGGACAGGGATCGGAAAAACTGTTTTTT. This chain uses TRBV7-2 with TRBJ1-4; TRBD1 agrees at 9 bases. Trimming cost V 2 bases and J 8 bases; bases outside gene matches: 9. The germline CDR1 and CDR2 sequences are SGHTA and FQGNSA. This CDR3 is 16 amino acids long.

This chain connects TRBV18 to TRBJ2-1; 7 bases map to TRBD1. Germline CDR1 KGHSH, CDR2 LQKENI. V was clipped by 2 bases and J by 9 bases; unmatched bases: 7. The CDR3 totals 14 residues. The CDR3 DNA reads as TGTGCCAGCTCACCATGGGACAGTGTCGGTGAGCAGTTCTTC. It yields the protein CASSPWDSVGEQFF.

The V call is TRBV3-1 (or the pseudogene TRBV3-2), the J call TRBJ1-1; no clear D. The CDR3 extends over 13 amino acids. Between the trimmed V and J ends, which lost 1 base and 7 bases, there was a span of 10 bases. The germline gives CDR1 LGHDT, CDR2 YNNKEL (reference sequence). In nucleotides, the CDR3 is TGTGCCAGCAGCCAAGTGGTCACTGGTGAAGCTTTCTTT. Protein: CASSQVVTGEAFF.

The chain employs TRBV10-3 and TRBJ1-2; D perhaps matches TRBD1 (6 bases). V was pared by 4 bases and J by 5 bases, with 20 bases between. CDR3 length equals 16 residues. Germline V gene data show CDR1 as ENHRY and CDR2 as SYGVKD. Here the CDR3 DNA reads TGTGCCATCAGTGGGGGGGCGGGGGCGTCCTCTTATGGCTACACCTTC. As protein: CAISGGAGASSYGYTF.

The rearrangement uses TRBV6-5 and TRBJ2-7, with 8 bases matching TRBD1. Germline V gene lookup returns CDR1 MNHEY and CDR2 SVGAGI. There are 13 residues in the CDR3. Trimming removed 5 bases from V and 3 bases from J; junction bases left unmatched: 3. Written as DNA, the CDR3 is TGTGCCAGCAGTCCAGGGGGCCGCTACGAGCAGTACTTC. It translates to CASSPGGRYEQYF.

This rearrangement joins TRBV12-3 or TRBV12-4 to TRBJ1-5; the D gene is possibly TRBD1 (5 bases). CDR3 length: 13 amino acids. Trimming took 2 bases from V and 7 from J, leaving 9 bases between them. The CDR3 DNA follows: TGTGCCAGCAGTTTATCGGGGGGACAGCCCCAGCATTTT. The encoded protein is CASSLSGGQPQHF.

This clone was detected only once. The chain employs TRBV2 and TRBJ2-1, with TRBD1 as a possible D gene (6 bases). CDR1 and CDR2 from the germline V gene are SNHLY and FYNNEI. Between the trimmed V and J ends, which lost 6 bases and 4 bases, there was a span of 10 bases. The CDR3 runs to 13 residues. DNA for the CDR3: TGTGCCAGCAGGCAAGGACAGTACAATGAGCAGTTCTTC. Amino acid sequence: CASRQGQYNEQFF. The whole variable domain, filled in from reference TRBV2 and TRBJ2-1, reads EPEVTQTPSHQVTQMGQEVILRCVPISNHLYFYWYRQILGQKVEFLVSFYNNEISEKSEIFDDQFSVERPDGSNFTLKIRSTKLEDSAMYFCASRQGQYNEQFFGPGTRLTVL.